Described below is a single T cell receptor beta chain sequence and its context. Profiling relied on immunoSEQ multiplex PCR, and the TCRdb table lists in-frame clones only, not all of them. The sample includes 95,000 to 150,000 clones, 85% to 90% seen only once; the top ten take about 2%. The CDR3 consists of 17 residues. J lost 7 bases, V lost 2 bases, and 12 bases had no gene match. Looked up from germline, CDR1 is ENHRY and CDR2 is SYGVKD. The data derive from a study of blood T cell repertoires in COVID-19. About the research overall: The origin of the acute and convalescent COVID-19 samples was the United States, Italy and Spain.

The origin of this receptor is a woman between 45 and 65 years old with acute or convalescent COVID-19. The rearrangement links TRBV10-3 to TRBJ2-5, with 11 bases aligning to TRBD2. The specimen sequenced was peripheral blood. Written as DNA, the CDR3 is TGTGCCATCAGTGAGGCTAGCGGGGGGAACTTCGAAGGGACCCAGTACTTC. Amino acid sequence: CAISEASGGNFEGTQYF.